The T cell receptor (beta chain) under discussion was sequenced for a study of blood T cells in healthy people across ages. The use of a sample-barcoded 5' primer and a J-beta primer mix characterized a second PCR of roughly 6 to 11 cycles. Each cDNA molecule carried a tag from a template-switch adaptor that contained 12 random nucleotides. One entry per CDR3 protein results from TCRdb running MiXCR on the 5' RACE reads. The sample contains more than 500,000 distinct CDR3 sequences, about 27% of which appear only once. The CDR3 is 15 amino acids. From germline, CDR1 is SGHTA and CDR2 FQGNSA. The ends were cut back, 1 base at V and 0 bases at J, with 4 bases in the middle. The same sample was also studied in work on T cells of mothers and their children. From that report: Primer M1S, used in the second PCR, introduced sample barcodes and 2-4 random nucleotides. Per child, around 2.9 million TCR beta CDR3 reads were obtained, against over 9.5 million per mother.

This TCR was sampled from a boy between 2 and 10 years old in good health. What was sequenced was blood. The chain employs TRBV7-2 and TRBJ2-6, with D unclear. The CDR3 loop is CASSLVLSGANVLTF. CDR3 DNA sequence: TGTGCCAGCAGCTTAGTCCTCTCTGGGGCCAACGTCCTGACTTTC. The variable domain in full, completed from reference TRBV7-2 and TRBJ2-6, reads GAGVSQSPSNKVTEKGKDVELRCDPISGHTALYWYRQSLGQGLEFLIYFQGNSAPDKSGLPSDRFSAERTGGSVSTLTIQRTQQEDSAVYLCASSLVLSGANVLTFGAGSRLTVL.